This T cell receptor (beta chain) was sequenced during a study of blood T cell repertoires in COVID-19. Overall study: Sample material is recorded as cDNA or gDNA derived from T cells, B-cell-depleted T cells, or PBMCs.

Donors were grouped by their self-reported clinical history. Looked up from germline, CDR1 is MNHEY and CDR2 is SMNVEV (reference sequence). This CDR3 has 12 residues. Trimming pared 2 bases from V and 12 bases from J, leaving 10 bases between. How the authors handled the data: By means of reference gene primer amplification, nucleated cell counts were estimated. Sequencing was performed with immunoSEQ multiplex PCR; in TCRdb, only in-frame clones are kept and a portion is missing. The DNA was the basis for D and trimming; V, J and clone size are from that table. The top ten hold roughly 14% of the sample, which has about 220,000 clones, around 88% seen once.

V is TRBV27 and J is TRBJ1-4; tentatively, D is TRBD1 (5 bases). This receptor was taken from a woman aged 50 to 60 with acute COVID-19. Sequenced sample: PBMCs or T cells enriched from blood (not recorded which). CDR3 region: CASSLRGVELFF. CDR3 in DNA: TGTGCCAGCAGTTTAAGGGGCGTTGAACTGTTTTTT.